This T cell receptor beta chain was profiled in a study of T-cell reconstitution after alpha-beta-depleted transplantation in children. Unique molecular identifiers were incorporated into the prepared TCRbeta library. TCRdb re-called the PCR reads with MiXCR, one entry per CDR3 protein. Here the sample spans fewer than 90,000 distinct CDR3 sequences, approximately 7.4% being singletons. CDR1 SGHRS and CDR2 YFSETQ come from the germline V gene. Trimming pared 0 bases from V and 0 bases from J, leaving 6 bases between. This CDR3 contains 14 residues. This clonotype was seen at least ten times. The chain carries TRBV5-1 and TRBJ1-2; perhaps TRBD1 as D (5 bases). This clonotype was obtained from a human donor who donated a stem cell graft to a child with acute lymphoblastic leukemia. The specimen was PBMCs from the stem cell graft donor, collected from the stem cell graft. The CDR3 is CASSLEGTNYGYTF. The CDR3 DNA is TGCGCCAGCAGCTTGGAGGGGACTAACTATGGCTACACCTTC.